Shown below are 13 T cell receptor beta chains from a single sample sequenced in a study of cytomegalovirus exposure and HLA in healthy donors. The PCR was carried out with 60 Vbeta primers and 13 Jbeta primers. Method: immunoSEQ multiplex PCR; TCRdb's copy keeps in-frame clones and lacks some. The repertoire consists of 95,000 to 150,000 clones, with 74% occurring once and the leading ten covering 4.2%. The sample taken for sequencing was PBMCs. Receptors were obtained from a woman in her fifties or sixties in good health and CMV-seropositive.

The CDR3 DNA follows: TGCGCCAGCAGCTTAAGGACAGGGAGCCCCGGGGAGCTGTTTTTT. It yields the protein CASSLRTGSPGELFF. The J gene is TRBJ2-2, the V gene TRBV5-1, with 8 bases matching TRBD1. V trimming: 2 bases; J trimming: 6 bases; junction bases outside the gene matches: 6. CDR1 SGHRS and CDR2 YFSETQ come from the germline V gene. CDR3 size: 15 residues.

This clone was counted between two and nine times. V and J are TRBV10-1 and TRBJ2-1; 15 nucleotides match TRBD2. Germline CDR1 WNHNN, CDR2 SYGVQD (reference sequence). The CDR3 is made up of 16 amino acids. V was clipped by 3 bases and J by 12 bases; unmatched bases: 9. CDR3 DNA: TGCGCCAGCAGTGAAGGAGGACTAGCGGGGGGGCAAGGGCAGTTCTTC. It specifies CASSEGGLAGGQGQFF.

This clone was counted a few times. The genes are TRBV9 and TRBJ1-4; TRBD1 matches 8 bases. V trimming: 4 bases; J trimming: 12 bases; junction bases outside the gene matches: 11. The CDR3 loop spans 14 amino acids. CDR1 and CDR2 from the germline V gene are SGDLS and YYNGEE. CDR3: CASSLGTGYEELFF. The CDR3, as DNA: TGTGCCAGCAGCCTAGGGACAGGTTACGAGGAACTGTTTTTT.

A few counts support this clone. The V gene is TRBV2, the J gene TRBJ1-2, with D hard to call. V lost 3 bases to trimming and J lost 7 bases, with 9 bases between them. The CDR3 loop spans 12 amino acids. Germline loops: CDR1 SNHLY, CDR2 FYNNEI. Here the CDR3 reads CASSESGGGYTF. The DNA for the CDR3 is TGTGCCAGCAGTGAGTCAGGTGGTGGCTACACCTTC.

The chain has TRBV9 and TRBJ2-3; 8 bases are shared with TRBD2. This CDR3 is built from 13 residues. The germline V gene encodes CDR1 SGDLS and CDR2 YYNGEE. Trimming at V came to 3 bases and at J to 7 bases, leaving 4 bases not matched to a gene. The CDR3: CASSAAGGYTQYF. CDR3 DNA sequence: TGTGCCAGCAGCGCCGCGGGGGGATATACGCAGTATTTT.

The chain uses TRBV9 and TRBJ2-5; unclear D gene. The germline CDR1 and CDR2 sequences are SGDLS and YYNGEE. The length of the CDR3 is 11 residues. V was shortened by 4 bases and J by 5 bases, with 6 bases between the two germline ends. CDR3 DNA: TGTGCCAGCAGCATCGAGGAGACCCAGTACTTC. As protein: CASSIEETQYF. The full variable domain, with the rest looked up from reference TRBV9 and TRBJ2-5, is DSGVTQTPKHLITATGQRVTLRCSPRSGDLSVYWYQQSLDQGLQFLIQYYNGEERAKGNILERFSAQQFPDLHSELNLSSLELGDSALYFCASSIEETQYFGPGTRLLVL.

The gene calls are TRBV28 and TRBJ2-7, with 7 bases lining up with TRBD1. The CDR3 covers 13 residues. Per germline, CDR1 MDHEN and CDR2 SYDVKM. The ends lost 3 bases at V and 5 bases at J; junction bases unmatched: 4. The CDR3: CASSLDRWDEQYF. CDR3 bases: TGTGCCAGCAGTTTGGACAGGTGGGACGAGCAGTACTTC.

V and J are TRBV6-5 and TRBJ2-5; 7 bases are shared with TRBD2. V lost 8 bases, J lost 5 bases, and 8 bases stayed unmatched. The germline gives CDR1 MNHEY, CDR2 SVGAGI. This CDR3 has 13 residues. The CDR3, as DNA: TGTGCCAGCTCCCCGGGGGGAAGGGAGACCCAGTACTTC. The encoded protein is CASSPGGRETQYF.

The rearrangement uses TRBV19 and TRBJ1-2; 8 positions match TRBD1. CDR1 and CDR2 from the germline V gene are LNHDA and SQIVND (reference sequence). The J segment lost 6 bases and the V segment lost 5 bases, leaving 8 bases of the junction unmatched. The CDR3 runs to 14 residues. CDR3 DNA: TGTGCCAGTAGTGAGCGACAGGGGAGGGATGGCTACACCTTC. Its translation: CASSERQGRDGYTF. Looking up the rest from reference TRBV19 and TRBJ1-2 gives the full variable domain: DGGITQSPKYLFRKEGQNVTLSCEQNLNHDAMYWYRQDPGQGLRLIYYSQIVNDFQKGDIAEGYSVSREKKESFPLTVTSAQKNPTAFYLCASSERQGRDGYTFGSGTRLTVV.

CDR3: CSVEQGTHEQYF. CDR3 nucleotides: TGCAGCGTGGAACAGGGAACCCACGAGCAGTACTTC. The chain links TRBV29-1 to TRBJ2-7; D perhaps matches TRBD1 (6 bases). CDR1 is SQVTM, CDR2 ANQGSEA, per germline. CDR3 length: 12 residues. V lost 6 bases and J lost 5, with 14 bases in between.

This clone was seen only a few times. J is TRBJ2-7 and V is TRBV21-1; the DNA was not compared with TRBD1, the D call given in the table. TRBV21-1 is a listed pseudogene. The CDR3 totals 17 residues. CDR3 sequence: CASSIRGGPFESYEQYF. Written as DNA, the CDR3 is TGTGCCAGCAGCATCAGGGGCGGGCCTTTTGAGTCCTACGAGCAGTACTTC.

This chain joins TRBV4-2 and TRBJ2-5, with 9 bases lining up with TRBD2. Looked up from germline, CDR1 is LGHNA and CDR2 is YNFKEQ. After removal of 8 bases from V and 5 bases from J, the junction contained 6 bases not matched to a gene. The CDR3 spans 13 residues. The CDR3 nucleotides read TGTGCCAGCGGCGGGGGGGCTGGGGAGACCCAGTACTTC. Translation: CASGGGAGETQYF.

The chain links TRBV11-2 to TRBJ1-6; maybe TRBD1 (5 bases). Germline loops: CDR1 SGHAT, CDR2 FQNNGV. CDR3 length: 15 amino acids. The V end was cut by 4 bases, the J end by 8 bases, with 15 bases between. The CDR3 region has the DNA TGTGCCAGCAGCTATTCCGGTCTAGGGGATTCACCCCTCCACTTT. Its protein is CASSYSGLGDSPLHF. The whole variable domain, remainder taken from reference TRBV11-2 and TRBJ1-6, is EAGVAQSPRYKIIEKRQSVAFWCNPISGHATLYWYQQILGQGPKLLIQFQNNGVVDDSQLPKDRFSAERLKGVDSTLKIQPAKLEDSAVYLCASSYSGLGDSPLHFGNGTRLTVT.